This section outlines one T cell receptor (beta chain) sequence together with its context. Its antigen is not identified. The record originates from a study of shared clonotypes between healthy human individuals. The wider study: Researchers drew samples from two women and a few men aged 18 to 49.

Study-level points and caveats: What limited the represented genetic and exposure-history diversity was the small number of donors.

The authors loaded roughly 200 ng DNA, approximately 30,000 T cell genomes, into sorted-subset replicate PCRs. Original analysis: ImmunoSEQ junction-only sequences lacked quality scores, so their filtering differed. The repertoire was sequenced with immunoSEQ multiplex PCR; TCRdb's copy has only in-frame clones and lacks some. That table gives V, J and clone size, and the DNA gave D and trimming. The sample has 2 million to 2.5 million clones; 85% to 95% are singletons. Sequenced input: naive CD4+ T cells from PBMCs. Subset indicated: CD45RA+ positively selected. The clonotype was recovered from a young man in good health. Some clones in this sample may be carry-over from other donors' samples.

The DNA of the CDR3 is TGTGCCAGCGGGGTGTTGGCTGAAGCTTTCTTT. This gives the protein CASGVLAEAFF. The rearrangement links TRBV28 to TRBJ1-1; D gene unclear. The CDR3 totals 11 residues. Trimming cost V 8 bases and J 6 bases, with 10 bases left between them. Looked up from germline, CDR1 is MDHEN and CDR2 is SYDVKM.